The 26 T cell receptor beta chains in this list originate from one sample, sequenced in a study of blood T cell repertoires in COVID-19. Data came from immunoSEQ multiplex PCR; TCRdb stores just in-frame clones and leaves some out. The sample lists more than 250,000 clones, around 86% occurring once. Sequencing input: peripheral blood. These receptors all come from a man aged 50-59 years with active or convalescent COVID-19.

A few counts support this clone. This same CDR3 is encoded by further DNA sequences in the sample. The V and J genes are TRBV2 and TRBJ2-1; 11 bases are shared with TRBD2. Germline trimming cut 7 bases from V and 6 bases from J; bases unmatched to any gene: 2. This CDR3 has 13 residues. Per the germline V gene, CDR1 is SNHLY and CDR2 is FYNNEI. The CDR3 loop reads CASTGTSGNEQFF. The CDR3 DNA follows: TGTGCCAGCACCGGGACTAGCGGCAATGAGCAGTTCTTC.

The CDR3 sequence: CASRGQTLSNQPQHF. The CDR3 coding sequence is TGTGCCAGCAGAGGACAGACCCTAAGCAATCAGCCCCAGCATTTT. The V gene is TRBV27, the J gene TRBJ1-5; maybe TRBD1 (6 bases). This CDR3 is 15 amino acids long. V shed 6 bases and J shed 1 base, with 13 bases lying between them. Germline-derived CDR1 and CDR2 are MNHEY and SMNVEV (reference sequence).

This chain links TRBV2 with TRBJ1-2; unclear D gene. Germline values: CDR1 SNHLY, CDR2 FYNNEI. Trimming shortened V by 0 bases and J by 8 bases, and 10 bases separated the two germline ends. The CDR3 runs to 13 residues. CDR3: CASSEATDRGYTF. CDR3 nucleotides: TGTGCCAGCAGTGAAGCAACAGATCGCGGCTACACCTTC.

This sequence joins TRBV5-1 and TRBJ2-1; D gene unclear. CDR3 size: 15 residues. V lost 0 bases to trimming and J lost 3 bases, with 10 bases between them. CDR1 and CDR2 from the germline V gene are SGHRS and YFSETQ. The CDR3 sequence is CASSLATIRYNEQFF. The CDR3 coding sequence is TGCGCCAGCAGCTTGGCTACTATACGCTACAATGAGCAGTTCTTC.

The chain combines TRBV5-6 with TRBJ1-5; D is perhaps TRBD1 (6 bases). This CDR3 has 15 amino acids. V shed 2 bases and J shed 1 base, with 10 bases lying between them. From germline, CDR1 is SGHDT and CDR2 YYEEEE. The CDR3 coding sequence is TGTGCCAGCAGCTTCGGGGGGGCCAGCAATCAGCCCCAGCATTTT. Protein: CASSFGGASNQPQHF.

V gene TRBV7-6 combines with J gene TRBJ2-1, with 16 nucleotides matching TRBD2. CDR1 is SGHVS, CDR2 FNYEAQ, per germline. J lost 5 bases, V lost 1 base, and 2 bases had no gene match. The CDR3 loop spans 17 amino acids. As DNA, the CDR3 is TGTGCCAGCAGCTTAGTGGGGACTAGCGGGGGGGACAATGAGCAGTTCTTC. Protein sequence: CASSLVGTSGGDNEQFF.

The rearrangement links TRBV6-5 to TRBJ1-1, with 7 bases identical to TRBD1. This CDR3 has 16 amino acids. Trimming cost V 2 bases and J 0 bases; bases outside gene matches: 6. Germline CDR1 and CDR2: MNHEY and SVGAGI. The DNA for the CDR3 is TGTGCCAGCAGTTACGATTCGGGACAGATGAACACTGAAGCTTTCTTT. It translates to CASSYDSGQMNTEAFF.

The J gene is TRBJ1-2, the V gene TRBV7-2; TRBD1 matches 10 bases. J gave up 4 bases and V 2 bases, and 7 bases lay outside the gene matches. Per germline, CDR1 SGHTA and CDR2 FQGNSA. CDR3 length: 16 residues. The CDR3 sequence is CASSLSRDRGGYGYTF. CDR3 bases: TGTGCCAGCAGCTTAAGCCGGGACAGGGGAGGCTATGGCTACACCTTC.

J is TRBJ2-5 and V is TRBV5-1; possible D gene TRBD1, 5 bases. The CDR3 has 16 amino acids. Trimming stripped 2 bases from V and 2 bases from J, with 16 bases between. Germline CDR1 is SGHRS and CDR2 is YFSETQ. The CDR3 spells CASSFGQGGSQETQYF. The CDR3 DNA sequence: TGCGCCAGCAGCTTCGGTCAGGGCGGCTCTCAAGAGACCCAGTACTTC.

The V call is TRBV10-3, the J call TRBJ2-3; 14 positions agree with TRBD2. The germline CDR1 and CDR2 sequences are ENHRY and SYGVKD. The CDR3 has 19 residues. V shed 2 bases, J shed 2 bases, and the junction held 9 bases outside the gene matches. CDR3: CAISEPGTSGSFATDTQYF. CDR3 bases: TGTGCCATCAGTGAGCCCGGGACTAGCGGGAGTTTTGCCACAGATACGCAGTATTTT.

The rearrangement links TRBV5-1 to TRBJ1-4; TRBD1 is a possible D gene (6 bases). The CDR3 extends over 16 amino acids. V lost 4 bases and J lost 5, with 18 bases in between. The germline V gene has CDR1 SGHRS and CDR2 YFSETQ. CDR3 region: CASSPDDVRGNEKLFF. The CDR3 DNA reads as TGCGCCAGCAGCCCCGATGATGTCAGGGGCAATGAAAAACTGTTTTTT.

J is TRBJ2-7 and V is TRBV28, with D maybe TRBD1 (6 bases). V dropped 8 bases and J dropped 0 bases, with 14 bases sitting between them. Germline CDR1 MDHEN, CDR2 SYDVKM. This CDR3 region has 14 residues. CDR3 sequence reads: CASGAGDPSYEQYF. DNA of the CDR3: TGTGCCAGCGGAGCAGGGGACCCCTCCTACGAGCAGTACTTC.

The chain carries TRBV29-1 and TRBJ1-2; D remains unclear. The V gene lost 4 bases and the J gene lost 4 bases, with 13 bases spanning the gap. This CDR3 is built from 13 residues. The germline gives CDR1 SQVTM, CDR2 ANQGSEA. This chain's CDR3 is CSVVWSVRYGYTF. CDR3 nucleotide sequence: TGCAGCGTTGTATGGAGTGTCCGCTATGGCTACACCTTC.

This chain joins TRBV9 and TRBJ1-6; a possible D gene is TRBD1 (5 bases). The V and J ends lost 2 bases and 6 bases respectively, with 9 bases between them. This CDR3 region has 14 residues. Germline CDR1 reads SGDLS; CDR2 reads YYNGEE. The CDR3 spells CASSVEQVNSPLHF. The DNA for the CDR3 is TGTGCCAGCAGCGTCGAACAGGTTAATTCACCCCTCCACTTT.

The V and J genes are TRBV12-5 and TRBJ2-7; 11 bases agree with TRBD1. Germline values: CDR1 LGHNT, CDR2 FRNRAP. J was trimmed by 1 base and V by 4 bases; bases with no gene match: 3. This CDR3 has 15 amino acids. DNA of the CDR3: TGTGCTAGTGGTTGGGACAGGGGGGGGTCCTACGAGCAGTACTTC. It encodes CASGWDRGGSYEQYF.

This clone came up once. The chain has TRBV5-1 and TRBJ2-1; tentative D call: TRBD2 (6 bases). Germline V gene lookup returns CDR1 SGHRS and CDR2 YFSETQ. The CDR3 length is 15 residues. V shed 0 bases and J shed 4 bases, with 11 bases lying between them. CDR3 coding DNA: TGCGCCAGCAGCTTGGCACCTAGCGTATACAATGAGCAGTTCTTC. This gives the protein CASSLAPSVYNEQFF.

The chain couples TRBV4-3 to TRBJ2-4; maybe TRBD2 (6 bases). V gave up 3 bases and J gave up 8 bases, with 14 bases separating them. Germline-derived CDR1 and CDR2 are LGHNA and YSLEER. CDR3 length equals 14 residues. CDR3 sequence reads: CASSQPTRRDIQYF. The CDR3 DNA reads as TGCGCCAGCAGCCAGCCGACCCGGAGGGACATTCAGTACTTC.

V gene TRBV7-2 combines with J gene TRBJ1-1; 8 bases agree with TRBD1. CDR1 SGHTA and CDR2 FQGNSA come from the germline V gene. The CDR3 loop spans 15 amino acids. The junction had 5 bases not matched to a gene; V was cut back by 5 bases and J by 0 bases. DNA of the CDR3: TGTGCCAGCAGCACTCGACAGGGGATGAACACTGAAGCTTTCTTT. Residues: CASSTRQGMNTEAFF.

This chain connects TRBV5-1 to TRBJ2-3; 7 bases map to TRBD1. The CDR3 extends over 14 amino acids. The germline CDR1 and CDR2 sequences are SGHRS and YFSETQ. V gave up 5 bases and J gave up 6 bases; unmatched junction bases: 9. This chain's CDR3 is CASRATGVRDTQYF. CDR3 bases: TGCGCCAGCAGGGCCACAGGGGTCAGGGATACGCAGTATTTT.

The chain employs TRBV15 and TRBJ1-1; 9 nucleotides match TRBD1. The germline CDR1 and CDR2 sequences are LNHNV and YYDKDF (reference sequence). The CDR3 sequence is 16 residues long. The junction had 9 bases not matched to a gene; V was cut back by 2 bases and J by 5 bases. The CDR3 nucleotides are TGTGCCACCAGCAGAAATCCGGGACAGGGTTCTACTGAAGCTTTCTTT. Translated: CATSRNPGQGSTEAFF.

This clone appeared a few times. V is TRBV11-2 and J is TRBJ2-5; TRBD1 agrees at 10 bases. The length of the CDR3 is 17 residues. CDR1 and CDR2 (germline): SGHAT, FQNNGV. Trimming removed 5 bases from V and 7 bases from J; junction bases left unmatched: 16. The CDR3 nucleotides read TGTGCCAGCAGCCCTGCCCCGACAGGGGGCCTAAAGGGGACCCAGTACTTC. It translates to CASSPAPTGGLKGTQYF. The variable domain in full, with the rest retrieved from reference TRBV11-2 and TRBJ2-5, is EAGVAQSPRYKIIEKRQSVAFWCNPISGHATLYWYQQILGQGPKLLIQFQNNGVVDDSQLPKDRFSAERLKGVDSTLKIQPAKLEDSAVYLCASSPAPTGGLKGTQYFGPGTRLLVL.

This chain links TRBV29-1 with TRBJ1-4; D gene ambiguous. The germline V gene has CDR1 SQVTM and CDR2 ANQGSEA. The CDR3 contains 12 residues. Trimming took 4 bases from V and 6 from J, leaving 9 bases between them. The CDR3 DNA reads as TGCAGCGTTGTTTTGCCGGATGAAAAACTGTTTTTT. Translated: CSVVLPDEKLFF.

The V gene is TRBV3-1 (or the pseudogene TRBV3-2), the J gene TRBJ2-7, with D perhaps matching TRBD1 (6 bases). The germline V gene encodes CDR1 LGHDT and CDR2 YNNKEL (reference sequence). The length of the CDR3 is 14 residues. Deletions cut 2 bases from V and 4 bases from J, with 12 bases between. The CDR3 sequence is CASSQSWGQYEQYF. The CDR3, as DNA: TGTGCCAGCAGCCAAAGCTGGGGGCAGTACGAGCAGTACTTC.

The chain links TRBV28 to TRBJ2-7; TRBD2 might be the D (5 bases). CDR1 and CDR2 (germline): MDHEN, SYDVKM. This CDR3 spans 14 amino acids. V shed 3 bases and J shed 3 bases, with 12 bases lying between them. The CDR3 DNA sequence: TGTGCCAGCAGTTTCGAGGGATACAGCTACGAGCAGTACTTC. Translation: CASSFEGYSYEQYF.

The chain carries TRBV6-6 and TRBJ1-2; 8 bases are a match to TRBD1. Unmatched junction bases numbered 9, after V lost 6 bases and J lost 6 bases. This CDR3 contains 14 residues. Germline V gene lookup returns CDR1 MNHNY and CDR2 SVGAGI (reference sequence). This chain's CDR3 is CASRRIQGADGYTF. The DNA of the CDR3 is TGTGCCAGCAGGAGGATTCAGGGGGCGGATGGCTACACCTTC.

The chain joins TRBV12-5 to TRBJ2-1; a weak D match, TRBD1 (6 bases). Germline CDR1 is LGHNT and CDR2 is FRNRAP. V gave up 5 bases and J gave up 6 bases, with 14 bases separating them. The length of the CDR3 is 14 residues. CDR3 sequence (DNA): TGTGCTAGTGGTCACACAGGGTTGGGCAATGAGCAGTTCTTC. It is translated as CASGHTGLGNEQFF. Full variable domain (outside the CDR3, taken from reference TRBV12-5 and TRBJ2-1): DARVTQTPRHKVTEMGQEVTMRCQPILGHNTVFWYRQTMMQGLELLAYFRNRAPLDDSGMPKDRFSAEMPDATLATLKIQPSEPRDSAVYFCASGHTGLGNEQFFGPGTRLTVL.